This TCR beta chain was recorded in a study of beta chain bispecific antibodies for T cell cancers (dated by TCRdb to about 2021). About the full investigation: Healthy donor T cells were cocultured with T cell leukemia lines and bispecific antibodies, then TRBV sequencing of surviving cells measured the depletion of each TRBV family. Surface TRBV12 (TRBV12-3) was expressed on Jurkat cells, and surface TRBV5-5 was expressed on HPB-ALL cells.

Including the terminal cysteine and phenylalanine, the CDR3 comprises 15 residues. The kept DNA is CDR3 alone, 45 bases in frame from the first base. CDR1 is given as SGHNT and CDR2 as YYREEE, both from the germline V gene (reference sequence). V loses 4 bases at its end and J loses 1 base; junction bases beyond the gene matches: 4. Overall study results and their limits: Except for the targeted genes and closely related genes, all other TRBV family members appeared to be unaffected by the TRBV-directed bispecific antibodies. Cross-reactivity of the anti-TRBV5-5 antibody with TRBV5-6 was attributed to high sequence similarity between the two genes. Each sequenced sample mixed leukemia cell line cells with normal T cells, and most targeted TRBV signal came from the leukemia cells rather than normal T cells. Relative to anti-CD19, anti-TRBV12 exposure cut the share of total TRBV signal from TRBV12-3 by approximately 99%, while TRBV12-4 dropped by around 35%, which was not significant.

Taken with the paper, the label for treatment or condition translates to: alpha-V12: anti-TRBV12 scFv linked to anti-CD3 scFv. T cells were expanded from blood mononuclear cells for around three days with either the anti-CD3 antibody OKT3 or CD3/CD28 Dynabeads. The anti-TRBV12 bispecific sample came from a coculture of Jurkat leukemia cells with normal T cells, compared against an anti-CD19 bispecific control coculture. The culture conditions for expanded T cells were RPMI 1640 plus 10% fetal bovine serum, recombinant human IL-2 (approximately 90 IU/ml) and IL-7 (approximately 5.2 ng/ml). For cocultures, about 5 x 10^4 normal T cells were combined with about 5 x 10^4 target cells and bispecific antibody in about 98 ul and incubated for under 20 hours at 37 degrees C. Every bispecific antibody was made of two single-chain variable fragments expressed in a single-chain diabody format with a His tag. Effector T cells came from healthy human donors; peripheral blood mononuclear cells were isolated from leukapheresis samples by Ficoll density gradient centrifugation.

Unique molecular identifier barcodes were incorporated into the libraries and were used for clonotype quantification. Qiagen AllPrep DNA/RNA Micro kits were used to isolate total RNA, and an Agilent TapeStation was used to check RNA quality. TCR beta libraries were built by 5' RACE: cDNA synthesis followed by two PCR steps using TCR beta constant-region gene-specific primers. Sequencing of the TCR beta libraries was performed on an Illumina MiSeq platform. The study's own analysis went as follows. Reads were processed with MIGEC, MiXCR and VDJtools. Clonotype frequency was calculated as the fraction of unique molecular identifiers assigned to a given clonotype among all unique molecular identifiers in the sample. Nonfunctional TRBV genes listed as pseudogenes or open reading frames in IMGT, such as TRBV1, TRBV12-1 and TRBV21, were excluded. The raw public reads went through TCRdb reprocessing: fastp at Q25, MiXCR clone calling, in-frame beta chains kept. Each entry is one CDR3 protein sequence, shown with its most common DNA and genes. TCRdb, not the authors, supplied the V and J calls. This sample gives 20,000 to 25,000 distinct CDR3 sequences in total; about 2% of them show up just once. Of the sample, approximately 5.4% falls within the top ten clones.

This clonotype was seen repeatedly, ten times or more. This receptor's antigen is unknown. Base qualities are not provided; no much larger clone lies one nucleotide away. This specimen consisted of healthy donor T cells cultured with leukemia cells, obtained from a culture containing a bispecific antibody targeting TCR Vbeta12. The receptor chain draws on TRBV5-4 and TRBJ1-2; 10 central bases correspond to TRBD1. This TCR was sampled from a human donor in good health. Some clones in this sample may be carry-over from other donors' samples. The bases are TGTGCCAGCAGCCCATGGACAGGGGGTAACTATGGCTACACCTTC. Translated, this gives CASSPWTGGNYGYTF. The CDR3 plus the reference TRBV5-4 and TRBJ1-2 genes for the other parts give the full variable domain: ETGVTQSPTHLIKTRGQQVTLRCSSQSGHNTVSWYQQALGQGPQFIFQYYREEENGRGNFPPRFSGLQFPNYSSELNVNALELDDSALYLCASSPWTGGNYGYTFGSGTRLTVV.